The sequence of this T cell receptor beta chain was determined in a study of blood T cell repertoires in COVID-19. Profiled with immunoSEQ multiplex PCR; TCRdb holds only in-frame clones, not every one. Counted here are 200,000 or so clones, roughly 80% occurring once; the ten biggest clones make up about 10%. The CDR3 totals 16 residues. Germline V gene data show CDR1 as SGHRS and CDR2 as YFSETQ. Deletions cut 0 bases from V and 1 base from J, with 8 bases between. This clone has only one observation. The chain links TRBV5-1 to TRBJ2-6, with D possibly being TRBD1 (5 bases). The TCR was taken from a woman older than 75 with acute or convalescent COVID-19. What was sequenced was peripheral blood. In DNA form, the CDR3 reads TGCGCCAGCAGCTTGGCGACAGTTTCTGGGGCCAACGTCCTGACTTTC. It translates to CASSLATVSGANVLTF.